Following are 16 T cell receptor beta chains from one sample sequenced in a study of CD8 T cells in Susac syndrome. RNA was extracted with the RNeasy kit, and a quantity of roughly 0.5 to 1 ug was reverse transcribed using random hexamers. TCRdb re-called the immunoSEQ multiplex PCR reads with MiXCR, one entry per CDR3 protein. This table holds roughly 200,000 distinct CDR3 sequences, approximately 95% found once. The sample taken for sequencing was CD4+ T cells from PBMCs. The receptors here all came from a human donor in good health.

This chain uses TRBV12-3 or TRBV12-4 with TRBJ1-1, with a possible D match to TRBD1 (6 bases). V dropped 7 bases and J dropped 1 base, with 13 bases sitting between them. The CDR3 is made up of 14 amino acids. The CDR3 DNA reads as TGTGCCAGCACCACAGGGTTTGGGAACACTGAAGCTTTCTTT. It is translated as CASTTGFGNTEAFF.

The CDR3 region has the DNA TGTGCCAGCAGCTTAGTGAGTAGCGGGAGTGTATCCTACAATGAGCAGTTCTTC. This codes for CASSLVSSGSVSYNEQFF. The chain links TRBV7-2 to TRBJ2-1, with 9 bases matching TRBD2. The germline CDR1 and CDR2 sequences are SGHTA and FQGNSA. The CDR3 is made up of 18 amino acids. Losses at the gene ends were 1 base for V and 1 base for J; bases not matched to a gene: 8.

This clonotype occurred a few times. V and J are TRBV27 and TRBJ2-5, with 8 bases identical to TRBD2. The trim removed 3 bases at V and 5 bases at J, leaving 2 bases unmatched. From germline, CDR1 is MNHEY and CDR2 SMNVEV (reference sequence). The CDR3 has 13 residues. The CDR3 region is CASSFAGGETQYF. The CDR3 nucleotides are TGTGCCAGCAGTTTCGCGGGGGGCGAGACCCAGTACTTC.

This chain uses TRBV4-3 with TRBJ2-3; no definite D call. The V end lost 0 bases, the J end lost 1 base, and 5 bases lay between the germline ends. This CDR3 spans 14 amino acids. Per germline, CDR1 LGHNA and CDR2 YSLEER. The CDR3 bases are TGCGCCAGCAGCCAAGATCTGGGCACAGATACGCAGTATTTT. This gives the protein CASSQDLGTDTQYF.

This chain joins TRBV25-1 and TRBJ1-4, with unresolved D. Germline CDR1 reads MGHDK; CDR2 reads SYGVNS. V was cut by 1 base and J by 10 bases, with 7 bases left in between. There are 12 residues in the CDR3. The CDR3 is CASSELDGKLFF. The DNA of the CDR3 is TGTGCCAGCAGTGAATTGGACGGAAAACTGTTTTTT. Supplemented by reference TRBV25-1 and TRBJ1-4, the full variable domain reads EADIYQTPRYLVIGTGKKITLECSQTMGHDKMYWYQQDPGMELHLIHYSYGVNSTEKGDLSSESTVSRIRTEHFPLTLESARPSHTSQYLCASSELDGKLFFGSGTQLSVL.

The chain links TRBV4-2 to TRBJ2-1; D possibly corresponds to TRBD1 (6 bases). CDR3 length: 15 amino acids. The germline CDR1 and CDR2 sequences are LGHNA and YNFKEQ. V shed 4 bases and J shed 5 bases, with 15 bases lying between them. CDR3 nucleotides: TGTGCCAGCAGCCTCGGGGCAGGGGAGAACAATGAGCAGTTCTTC. Translating it yields CASSLGAGENNEQFF.

The chain combines TRBV15 with TRBJ2-1, with D tentatively TRBD2 (5 bases). V dropped 4 bases and J dropped 9 bases, with 16 bases sitting between them. Per germline, CDR1 LNHNV and CDR2 YYDKDF (reference sequence). CDR3 length: 14 amino acids. CDR3: CATSIGPGRGEQFF. CDR3 sequence (DNA): TGTGCCACCAGCATTGGTCCGGGGAGAGGTGAGCAGTTCTTC.

The chain combines TRBV20-1 with TRBJ2-3; no clear D. The CDR3 totals 14 residues. Germline V gene lookup returns CDR1 DFQATT and CDR2 SNEGSKA (reference sequence). V was pared by 4 bases and J by 3 bases, with 14 bases between. The CDR3 DNA is TGCAGTGCTACTGGTCAGGCAGGAACAGATACGCAGTATTTT. Translated, it gives CSATGQAGTDTQYF.

The chain employs TRBV9 and TRBJ2-7, with D maybe TRBD2 (5 bases). CDR1 is SGDLS and CDR2 is YYNGEE in the germline V gene. Between the trimmed V and J ends, which lost 0 bases and 7 bases, there was a span of 14 bases. The CDR3 consists of 14 residues. CDR3 DNA sequence: TGTGCCAGCAGCGTAGCTCGGGCGGGCTTTGAGCAGTACTTC. It translates to CASSVARAGFEQYF.

The rearrangement uses TRBV20-1 and TRBJ1-1; maybe TRBD1 (6 bases). The germline gives CDR1 DFQATT, CDR2 SNEGSKA (reference sequence). The CDR3 has 15 residues. V lost 7 bases and J lost 1, with 19 bases in between. This chain's CDR3 is CSVEPTGRGNTEAFF. CDR3 coding DNA: TGCAGTGTTGAACCAACAGGGCGAGGGAACACTGAAGCTTTCTTT.

This clonotype was observed once. V usage is TRBV5-1 and J usage is TRBJ2-1, with D tentatively TRBD1 (5 bases). The CDR3 is made up of 15 amino acids. Germline V lookup: CDR1 SGHRS, CDR2 YFSETQ. The V end lost 3 bases, the J end lost 3 bases, and 13 bases lay between the germline ends. The CDR3 DNA reads TGCGCCAGCAGCTCGTCAGGGAATGGCTACAATGAGCAGTTCTTC. Its protein is CASSSSGNGYNEQFF. The whole variable domain, filled in from reference TRBV5-1 and TRBJ2-1, reads KAGVTQTPRYLIKTRGQQVTLSCSPISGHRSVSWYQQTPGQGLQFLFEYFSETQRNKGNFPGRFSGRQFSNSRSEMNVSTLELGDSALYLCASSSSGNGYNEQFFGPGTRLTVL.

In DNA, the CDR3 is TGTGCCAGCAGCCCCCGGACAGGGGCGAACACCGGGGAGCTGTTTTTT. As protein: CASSPRTGANTGELFF. The chain carries TRBV9 and TRBJ2-2; 9 bases line up with TRBD1. With 4 bases clipped from V and 0 bases from J, the junction kept 4 bases outside the gene matches. There are 16 residues in the CDR3. Looked up from germline, CDR1 is SGDLS and CDR2 is YYNGEE.

The chain has TRBV20-1 and TRBJ2-3; D gene unclear. The V gene lost 0 bases and the J gene lost 0 bases, with 16 bases spanning the gap. The CDR3 is 17 amino acids. Germline CDR1 and CDR2: DFQATT and SNEGSKA (reference sequence). In DNA form, the CDR3 reads TGCAGTGCTAGAGATGGGTCCGCGTCCCTAAGCACAGATACGCAGTATTTT. This encodes CSARDGSASLSTDTQYF.

The chain links TRBV20-1 to TRBJ2-7; 10 nucleotides line up with TRBD2. Unmatched junction bases numbered 11, after V lost 3 bases and J lost 6 bases. From germline, CDR1 is DFQATT and CDR2 SNEGSKA (reference sequence). CDR3 length equals 15 residues. DNA of the CDR3: TGCAGTGCTAGGGGATTATCTAGCGGGAGTCGCGAGCAGTACTTC. Translated, it gives CSARGLSSGSREQYF.

This sequence joins TRBV18 and TRBJ2-7; TRBD1 matches 7 bases. CDR1 is KGHSH and CDR2 is LQKENI in the germline V gene. Unmatched junction bases numbered 13, after V lost 3 bases and J lost 2 bases. The CDR3 consists of 17 residues. CDR3 amino acids: CASSPGQLRIPTYEQYF. The CDR3 DNA reads TGTGCCAGCTCACCGGGACAGCTCCGGATCCCAACCTACGAGCAGTACTTC.

V gene TRBV15 combines with J gene TRBJ1-4; D unresolved. The V and J ends lost 0 bases and 7 bases respectively, with 6 bases between them. Looked up from germline, CDR1 is LNHNV and CDR2 is YYDKDF (reference sequence). This CDR3 spans 13 amino acids. The CDR3, as DNA: TGTGCCACCAGCAGAGATGCGGTTGAAAAACTGTTTTTT. Its translation is CATSRDAVEKLFF.